This T cell receptor (beta chain) comes out of a study of cytomegalovirus exposure and HLA in healthy donors (dated by TCRdb to about 2017). In terms of the full investigation: According to a later analysis, one platform produced both the 120 validation repertoires and the 666 repertoires of the first cohort. Along with the roughly 700-subject first cohort, a separate validation cohort of approximately 110 different subjects was used. The study aimed to test whether cataloging public T cell receptors could reveal signatures of past pathogen exposure. High-throughput TCR immunosequencing, statistical association of individual TCRs with disease status, and machine learning were combined to predict cytomegalovirus infection status.

The CDR3 contains 15 residues, cysteine and phenylalanine counted. Only the CDR3 part of the read is kept: 45 bases, read in frame from the first base. V was cut back by 5 bases and J by 2 bases, leaving a gap of 16 bases between them. The germline V gene encodes CDR1 SGHTA and CDR2 FQGNSA. Details on this clone: This clone's antigen is unknown. No qualities accompany the bases; no much larger clone lies one base away.

The paper's findings and limits, for the study overall: It was suggested by the authors that the approach could potentially be generalized to other disease states and immunological phenotypes. While some public TCRs were present in many individuals, most TCR sequences turned up only very rarely across donors. A total of 150 to 200 TCR beta chains were listed by the study as associated with cytomegalovirus. The validation cohort had no HLA typing available for a later analysis, so co-occurrence within that cohort was assessed over all 130 or so repertoires. The classifier was reported to diagnose cytomegalovirus status with high specificity and sensitivity in both the original and validation cohorts. A few of the identified cytomegalovirus-associated TCR beta chains were confirmed in vitro to be specific for cytomegalovirus antigens. Of the cluster scores, 85% to 95% were above 0 in a later analysis, which found that TCRs clustered in the first cohort also tended to co-occur in the 95 to 150 validation repertoires.

Libraries were built with the immunoSEQ multiplex PCR assay. The paper's data handling went like this. A statistical classification framework was developed to diagnose cytomegalovirus status using the catalog of TCR beta chain sequences. TCRdb took over this immuneACCESS table, retaining in-frame rearrangements with V and J assigned. Such tables are incomplete; in checked studies, under half of the missing clones stem from an unresolved V gene, and the remainder is unexplained. V, J and clone size were drawn from that table, and D and trimming were deduced from the DNA. In all, the sample holds about 140,000 clones, and around 87% of those were seen once. Of the sample, 8.5% to 9.5% falls within the top ten clones. The donors belonged to the validation cohort of about 120 subjects, which was separate from the roughly 700-subject first cohort.

The sequencing sample was made of PBMCs. The chain employs TRBV7-2 and TRBJ2-7; the D gene is possibly TRBD1, with 6 bases matching. This TCR derives from a man aged 18-30 years in good health and CMV-seropositive. The nucleotide sequence is given as TGTGCCAGCAGCCCGGCGACGGGACAAACCTACGAGCAGTACTTC. Its protein product is CASSPATGQTYEQYF.